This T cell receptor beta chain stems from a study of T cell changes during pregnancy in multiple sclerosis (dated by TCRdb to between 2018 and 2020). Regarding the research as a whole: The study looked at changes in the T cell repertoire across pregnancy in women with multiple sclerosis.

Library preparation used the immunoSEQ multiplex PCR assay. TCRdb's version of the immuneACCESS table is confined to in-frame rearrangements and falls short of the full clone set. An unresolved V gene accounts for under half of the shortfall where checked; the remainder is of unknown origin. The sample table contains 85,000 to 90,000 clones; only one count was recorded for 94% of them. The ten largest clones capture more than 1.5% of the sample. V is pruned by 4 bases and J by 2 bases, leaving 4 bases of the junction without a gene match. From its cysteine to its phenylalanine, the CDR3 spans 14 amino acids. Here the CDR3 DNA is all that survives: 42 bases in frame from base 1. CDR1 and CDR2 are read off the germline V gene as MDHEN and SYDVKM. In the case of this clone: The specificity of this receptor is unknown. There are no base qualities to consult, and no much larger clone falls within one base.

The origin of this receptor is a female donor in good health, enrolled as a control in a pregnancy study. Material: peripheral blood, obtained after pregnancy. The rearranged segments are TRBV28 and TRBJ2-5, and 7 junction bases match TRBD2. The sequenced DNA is TGTGCCAGCAGTTATCCAGCGGGACAAGAGACCCAGTACTTC. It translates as CASSYPAGQETQYF. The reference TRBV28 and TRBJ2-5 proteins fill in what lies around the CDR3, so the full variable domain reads DVKVTQSSRYLVKRTGEKVFLECVQDMDHENMFWYRQDPGLGLRLIYFSYDVKMKEKGDIPEGYSVSREKKERFSLILESASTNQTSMYLCASSYPAGQETQYFGPGTRLLVL.